The T cell receptor beta chain under discussion was sequenced for a study of human T cells and chemical hapten exposure. The time point here: pre-sensitization, week 0. Treatment indicated: therapeutic diphenylcyclopropenone sensitization with weekly scalp DPC. TCRdb reanalysed the RACE reads using MiXCR and keeps one entry per CDR3 protein. This table has about 80,000 distinct CDR3 sequences, approximately 14% appearing once. The germline V gene has CDR1 SGHTA and CDR2 FQGNSA. The V end was cut by 5 bases, the J end by 0 bases, with 12 bases between. This CDR3 is 15 amino acids long. This TCR was recovered from a woman aged 45 to 65 with alopecia areata. Some clones in this sample may be carry-over from other donors' samples. This chain uses TRBV7-2 with TRBJ2-3; D is perhaps TRBD2 (5 bases). This material consisted of whole blood, taken in connection with sensitization to the hapten diphenylcyclopropenone (DPC). The DNA of the CDR3 is TGTGCCAGCAGCCTGAGGGCGGCTAGCACAGATACGCAGTATTTT. It encodes CASSLRAASTDTQYF.